This T cell receptor (beta chain) was observed in a study of T cell repertoires in cytomegalovirus infection. Looking at the study overall: Recently identified HLA-C-restricted CMV epitopes and well-studied HLA-B-restricted CMV epitopes were used by the study. Indications came from public TCR beta signatures; they pointed to CMV infection and to a matching HLA type. General study points: Public TCR beta family frequency separated CMV-and-HLA carriers, including in an independent cohort. Within the response measured ex vivo, HLA-C-restricted CMV-specific TCR beta clonotypes were dominant.

Note on this clonotype: Its antigen remains unidentified.

V was cut by 5 bases and J by 3 bases, with 14 bases left in between. Germline V gene lookup returns CDR1 LNHDA and CDR2 SQIVND (reference sequence). The CDR3 has 15 amino acids. TCRdb reprocessed the reads with MiXCR, giving one entry per CDR3 protein. The sample has hundreds of thousands of distinct CDR3 sequences, around 30% seen once; the top ten hold 17%. Sequenced here: cultured PBMCs, sampled from culture after CMV antigen stimulation. This receptor was identified in a human donor in good health (CMV status not recorded). Some clones in this sample may be carry-over from other donors' samples. This chain joins TRBV19 and TRBJ1-5; D uncertain. Here the CDR3 reads CASSSPLMDNQPQHF. The CDR3 DNA reads TGTGCCAGTAGTTCCCCTCTAATGGACAATCAGCCCCAGCATTTT.